The rows below give T cell receptor beta chains drawn from one sample of a study of T cell responses to AZD1222 COVID-19 vaccine. Measured with immunoSEQ multiplex PCR; TCRdb has only the in-frame clones, and not every one. The sample includes some 150,000 clones, approximately 90% of them seen just once. Specimen: peripheral blood, collected on day 0 of AZD1222 vaccination. All receptors derive from an adult in good health. Each CDR3 is given with its conserved first and last residue. The order of the fields is V gene, D gene, clone size, CDR3 length, J gene, CDR3 protein, CDR3 DNA. The D gene is left open where the match is weak. Size is omitted from some rows. Given values are once, few, many or a class for expanded clones.

v_gene: TRBV6-1
d_gene: .
abundance: few
len: 15
j_gene: TRBJ1-5
CDR3aa: CASSEAGQFNQPQHF
CDR3nt: TGTGCCAGCAGTGAGGCCGGCCAGTTCAATCAGCCCCAGCATTTT

v_gene: TRBV12-3/TRBV12-4
d_gene: TRBD1
abundance: once
len: 13
j_gene: TRBJ2-7
CDR3aa: CASSDDRDGEQYF
CDR3nt: TGTGCCAGCAGTGACGACAGGGATGGCGAGCAGTACTTC

v_gene: TRBV7-2
d_gene: .
abundance: .
len: 15
j_gene: TRBJ2-1
CDR3aa: CASSLVQGRSNEQFF
CDR3nt: TGTGCCAGCAGCTTAGTCCAGGGCCGATCCAATGAGCAGTTCTTC

v_gene: TRBV7-9
d_gene: .
abundance: .
len: 13
j_gene: TRBJ1-1
CDR3aa: CASSFGEKTEAFF
CDR3nt: TGTGCCAGCAGCTTCGGGGAGAAGACTGAAGCTTTCTTT

v_gene: TRBV4-1
d_gene: .
abundance: few
len: 11
j_gene: TRBJ1-2
CDR3aa: CASSREGGYTF
CDR3nt: TGCGCCAGCAGCCGCGAAGGGGGCTACACCTTC

v_gene: TRBV13
d_gene: .
abundance: .
len: 13
j_gene: TRBJ1-1
CDR3aa: CASSFRGLTEAFF
CDR3nt: TGTGCCAGCAGCTTTCGGGGTCTCACTGAAGCTTTCTTT

v_gene: TRBV15
d_gene: .
abundance: .
len: 15
j_gene: TRBJ1-1
CDR3aa: CATSRDQGTNTEAFF
CDR3nt: TGTGCCACCAGCAGAGACCAGGGGACGAACACTGAAGCTTTCTTT

v_gene: TRBV29-1
d_gene: .
abundance: .
len: 11
j_gene: TRBJ1-4
CDR3aa: CSGYIGEKLFF
CDR3nt: TGCAGCGGATATATCGGGGAAAAACTGTTTTTT

v_gene: TRBV5-1
d_gene: TRBD2
abundance: .
len: 17
j_gene: TRBJ2-3
CDR3aa: CASSSSPTRGGSDTQYF
CDR3nt: TGCGCCAGCAGCTCCTCGCCCACGCGGGGGGGCTCAGATACGCAGTATTTT

v_gene: TRBV15
d_gene: .
abundance: .
len: 17
j_gene: TRBJ1-6
CDR3aa: CATSGRIRGKGNSPLHF
CDR3nt: TGTGCCACCAGCGGAAGGATACGGGGAAAGGGCAATTCACCCCTCCACTTT

v_gene: TRBV4-3
d_gene: .
abundance: .
len: 13
j_gene: TRBJ2-1
CDR3aa: CASSQDKVGEQFF
CDR3nt: TGCGCCAGCAGCCAAGATAAGGTCGGTGAGCAGTTCTTC

v_gene: TRBV19
d_gene: .
abundance: .
len: 18
j_gene: TRBJ1-3
CDR3aa: CASSPHRGTPSSGNTIYF
CDR3nt: TGTGCCAGTAGTCCCCATCGGGGGACACCAAGCTCTGGAAACACCATATATTTT

v_gene: TRBV18
d_gene: .
abundance: .
len: 15
j_gene: TRBJ1-1
CDR3aa: CASSPPGGEGTEAFF
CDR3nt: TGTGCCAGCTCACCACCGGGCGGGGAGGGCACTGAAGCTTTCTTT

v_gene: TRBV2
d_gene: .
abundance: .
len: 13
j_gene: TRBJ2-7
CDR3aa: CASRDRLSYEQYF
CDR3nt: TGTGCCAGCAGGGATAGGCTTTCCTACGAGCAGTACTTC

v_gene: TRBV20-1
d_gene: .
abundance: .
len: 14
j_gene: TRBJ2-4
CDR3aa: CSASEALAKNIQYF
CDR3nt: TGCAGTGCTAGTGAAGCTCTAGCCAAAAACATTCAGTACTTC

v_gene: TRBV3-1/TRBV3-2
d_gene: .
abundance: .
len: 11
j_gene: TRBJ2-7
CDR3aa: CASSAHYEQYF
CDR3nt: TGTGCCAGCAGCGCTCACTACGAGCAGTACTTC

v_gene: TRBV11-1
d_gene: .
abundance: .
len: 14
j_gene: TRBJ2-7
CDR3aa: CASSLGRDRHEQYF
CDR3nt: TGTGCCAGCAGCTTAGGCAGGGATCGACACGAGCAGTACTTC

v_gene: TRBV24-1
d_gene: .
abundance: once
len: 13
j_gene: TRBJ2-7
CDR3aa: CATSERQVREQYF
CDR3nt: TGTGCCACCAGTGAACGACAGGTTCGGGAGCAGTACTTC

v_gene: TRBV9
d_gene: .
abundance: once
len: 15
j_gene: TRBJ1-6
CDR3aa: CASSAGQRSNSPLHF
CDR3nt: TGTGCCAGCAGTGCAGGGCAGAGATCTAATTCACCCCTCCACTTT

v_gene: TRBV28
d_gene: .
abundance: .
len: 14
j_gene: TRBJ1-5
CDR3aa: CASSPGTSNQPQHF
CDR3nt: TGTGCCAGCAGCCCAGGGACCAGCAATCAGCCCCAGCATTTT

v_gene: TRBV18
d_gene: TRBD1
abundance: once
len: 12
j_gene: TRBJ2-3
CDR3aa: CASSSTGDTQYF
CDR3nt: TGTGCCAGCTCTTCAACAGGGGACACGCAGTATTTT

v_gene: TRBV10-2
d_gene: .
abundance: .
len: 12
j_gene: TRBJ1-6
CDR3aa: CASSESRAGGHF
CDR3nt: TGCGCCAGCAGTGAGTCTCGGGCAGGTGGTCACTTT

v_gene: TRBV4-2
d_gene: .
abundance: .
len: 15
j_gene: TRBJ2-1
CDR3aa: CASSRDFSSYNEQFF
CDR3nt: TGTGCCAGCAGTCGGGACTTTAGCTCCTACAATGAGCAGTTCTTC

v_gene: TRBV6-1
d_gene: .
abundance: .
len: 14
j_gene: TRBJ1-2
CDR3aa: CASSEGGSFYGYTF
CDR3nt: TGTGCCAGCAGTGAAGGGGGCAGTTTCTATGGCTACACCTTC

v_gene: TRBV6-5
d_gene: .
abundance: .
len: 13
j_gene: TRBJ1-2
CDR3aa: CASSYLSGSGYTF
CDR3nt: TGTGCCAGCAGTTACCTCTCGGGTTCTGGCTACACCTTC

v_gene: TRBV24-1
d_gene: TRBD1
abundance: .
len: 17
j_gene: TRBJ2-7
CDR3aa: CATSDPTGDRELSEQYF
CDR3nt: TGTGCCACCAGTGACCCGACCGGGGACAGGGAGCTTTCCGAGCAGTACTTC

v_gene: TRBV12-3/TRBV12-4
d_gene: .
abundance: .
len: 13
j_gene: TRBJ2-7
CDR3aa: CASSFLAGYEQYF
CDR3nt: TGTGCCAGCAGTTTTTTGGCCGGCTACGAGCAGTACTTC

v_gene: TRBV5-1
d_gene: TRBD1
abundance: .
len: 16
j_gene: TRBJ2-2
CDR3aa: CASSFTGGSDTGELFF
CDR3nt: TGCGCCAGCAGTTTTACAGGGGGCAGCGACACCGGGGAGCTGTTTTTT

v_gene: TRBV7-8
d_gene: .
abundance: .
len: 14
j_gene: TRBJ1-5
CDR3aa: CASSFGTDNQPQHF
CDR3nt: TGTGCCAGCAGCTTCGGGACGGATAATCAGCCCCAGCATTTT

v_gene: TRBV4-3
d_gene: .
abundance: .
len: 13
j_gene: TRBJ1-6
CDR3aa: CASSQEVFTTLHF
CDR3nt: TGCGCCAGCAGCCAAGAGGTGTTTACCACCCTCCACTTT

v_gene: TRBV18
d_gene: .
abundance: .
len: 15
j_gene: TRBJ1-1
CDR3aa: CASSPPGSLNTEAFF
CDR3nt: TGTGCCAGCTCACCCCCGGGCAGCTTGAACACTGAAGCTTTCTTT

v_gene: TRBV14
d_gene: .
abundance: .
len: 15
j_gene: TRBJ1-1
CDR3aa: CASSQEGGPNTEAFF
CDR3nt: TGTGCCAGCAGCCAAGAAGGCGGGCCGAACACTGAAGCTTTCTTT

v_gene: TRBV6-2/TRBV6-3
d_gene: .
abundance: .
len: 15
j_gene: TRBJ2-5
CDR3aa: CASSYSLAVQETQYF
CDR3nt: TGTGCCAGCAGTTACTCGCTGGCGGTCCAAGAGACCCAGTACTTC

v_gene: TRBV9
d_gene: .
abundance: once
len: 14
j_gene: TRBJ2-7
CDR3aa: CASSVDTGTYEQYF
CDR3nt: TGTGCCAGCAGCGTAGATACGGGAACTTACGAGCAGTACTTC

v_gene: TRBV11-3
d_gene: .
abundance: once
len: 13
j_gene: TRBJ2-7
CDR3aa: CASSLEGMGEQYF
CDR3nt: TGTGCCAGCAGCTTAGAGGGGATGGGCGAGCAGTACTTC

v_gene: TRBV7-9
d_gene: TRBD1
abundance: .
len: 15
j_gene: TRBJ1-4
CDR3aa: CASSPRQGAAEKLFF
CDR3nt: TGTGCCAGCAGCCCGAGACAGGGGGCCGCGGAAAAACTGTTTTTT

v_gene: TRBV4-3
d_gene: .
abundance: .
len: 14
j_gene: TRBJ2-7
CDR3aa: CASSQEVGGREQYF
CDR3nt: TGCGCCAGCAGCCAAGAAGTCGGGGGAAGGGAGCAGTACTTC

v_gene: TRBV5-3
d_gene: TRBD1
abundance: .
len: 17
j_gene: TRBJ1-5
CDR3aa: CARSGPPGGSRGQPQHF
CDR3nt: TGTGCCAGAAGCGGACCACCAGGGGGCTCGAGGGGTCAGCCCCAGCATTTT

v_gene: TRBV5-1
d_gene: TRBD2
abundance: .
len: 17
j_gene: TRBJ2-7
CDR3aa: CASSFGRSSGDIYEQYF
CDR3nt: TGCGCCAGCAGCTTTGGGCGTTCTAGCGGGGACATATACGAGCAGTACTTC

v_gene: TRBV7-9
d_gene: .
abundance: .
len: 14
j_gene: TRBJ1-6
CDR3aa: CASSSGATHSPLHF
CDR3nt: TGTGCCAGCAGCTCCGGGGCCACTCATTCACCCCTCCACTTT

v_gene: TRBV28
d_gene: TRBD1
abundance: .
len: 14
j_gene: TRBJ1-5
CDR3aa: CANSRGTGDQPQHF
CDR3nt: TGTGCCAACTCACGGGGGACAGGGGATCAGCCCCAGCATTTT

v_gene: TRBV25-1
d_gene: .
abundance: once
len: 11
j_gene: TRBJ2-7
CDR3aa: CASSQGNEQYF
CDR3nt: TGTGCCAGCAGTCAGGGCAACGAGCAGTACTTC

v_gene: TRBV19
d_gene: TRBD1
abundance: .
len: 15
j_gene: TRBJ1-4
CDR3aa: CASGTAIATNEKLFF
CDR3nt: TGTGCCAGTGGGACAGCTATTGCAACTAATGAAAAACTGTTTTTT

v_gene: TRBV4-3
d_gene: .
abundance: many
len: 16
j_gene: TRBJ2-1
CDR3aa: CASSQLSFLAGNEQFF
CDR3nt: TGCGCCAGCAGCCAGCTCTCTTTCTTGGCTGGGAATGAGCAGTTCTTC

v_gene: TRBV4-1
d_gene: .
abundance: .
len: 16
j_gene: TRBJ1-2
CDR3aa: CASSQDGRPTNYGYTF
CDR3nt: TGCGCCAGCAGCCAAGACGGTCGGCCTACCAACTATGGCTACACCTTC

v_gene: TRBV7-9
d_gene: .
abundance: few
len: 15
j_gene: TRBJ2-3
CDR3aa: CASSPGGGHTDTQYF
CDR3nt: TGTGCCAGCAGCCCAGGGGGGGGACACACAGATACGCAGTATTTT

v_gene: TRBV18
d_gene: .
abundance: .
len: 13
j_gene: TRBJ2-7
CDR3aa: CASSPPSSYEQYF
CDR3nt: TGTGCCAGCTCACCACCGAGCTCCTACGAGCAGTACTTC

v_gene: TRBV4-3
d_gene: .
abundance: .
len: 13
j_gene: TRBJ1-1
CDR3aa: CASSQDRRAEAFF
CDR3nt: TGCGCCAGCAGCCAAGATAGGAGAGCTGAAGCTTTCTTT

v_gene: TRBV7-2
d_gene: .
abundance: once
len: 13
j_gene: TRBJ1-5
CDR3aa: CASSLVERQPQHF
CDR3nt: TGTGCCAGCAGCTTAGTGGAAAGGCAGCCCCAGCATTTT

v_gene: TRBV7-3
d_gene: TRBD1
abundance: .
len: 16
j_gene: TRBJ1-1
CDR3aa: CASSSNPDRVNTEAFF
CDR3nt: TGTGCCAGCAGCTCCAACCCGGACAGGGTGAACACTGAAGCTTTCTTT

v_gene: TRBV7-9
d_gene: .
abundance: .
len: 15
j_gene: TRBJ2-1
CDR3aa: CASSWGESSYNEQFF
CDR3nt: TGTGCCAGCAGCTGGGGGGAGAGCTCCTACAATGAGCAGTTCTTC

v_gene: TRBV29-1
d_gene: .
abundance: .
len: 12
j_gene: TRBJ1-2
CDR3aa: CSVNGRNYGYTF
CDR3nt: TGCAGCGTTAATGGTAGAAACTATGGCTACACCTTC

v_gene: TRBV7-2
d_gene: .
abundance: .
len: 14
j_gene: TRBJ1-2
CDR3aa: CASSLGAEPYGYTF
CDR3nt: TGTGCCAGCAGCTTAGGGGCGGAGCCCTATGGCTACACCTTC

v_gene: TRBV21-1
d_gene: .
abundance: .
len: 15
j_gene: TRBJ2-5
CDR3aa: CASSKENPHRRTQYF
CDR3nt: TGTGCCAGCAGCAAAGAGAACCCCCACCGAAGAACCCAGTACTTC

v_gene: TRBV5-6
d_gene: .
abundance: .
len: 15
j_gene: TRBJ2-5
CDR3aa: CASSLGMAGQETQYF
CDR3nt: TGTGCCAGCAGCTTGGGCATGGCGGGACAAGAGACCCAGTACTTC

v_gene: TRBV15
d_gene: TRBD2
abundance: .
len: 19
j_gene: TRBJ2-3
CDR3aa: CATSRDLTSGGLSTDTQYF
CDR3nt: TGTGCCACCAGCAGAGATTTGACTAGCGGGGGCCTTTCCACAGATACGCAGTATTTT

v_gene: TRBV28
d_gene: .
abundance: .
len: 13
j_gene: TRBJ1-2
CDR3aa: CASNIPGGDGYTF
CDR3nt: TGTGCCAGCAACATACCGGGGGGCGACGGCTACACCTTC